What follows is one TCR beta chain and its context. The antigen is unknown. These data are taken from a study of cytomegalovirus exposure and HLA in healthy donors. This CDR3 is built from 15 residues. Germline values: CDR1 MDHEN, CDR2 SYDVKM. Trimming pared 5 bases from V and 0 bases from J, leaving 11 bases between. Study findings and constraints: CMV antigen specificity of a few CMV-associated chains was confirmed in vitro. Later analysis placed DRB1 highest and HLA-C lowest in TCR association rates, which differed by HLA locus. Productive rates of about 87% or about 30% were seen for most TCR beta V segments in an earlier analysis.

The PCR ran on 60 Vbeta and 13 Jbeta primers. Sequencing used immunoSEQ multiplex PCR; TCRdb keeps in-frame clones, though not all of them. The ten top clones account for approximately 2%, within a sample of about 160,000 clones. Sequencing was done on a sample of PBMCs. The TCR originated in a man aged 25-45 years in good health and CMV-seronegative. The V call is TRBV28, the J call TRBJ2-4; a weak D match, TRBD1 (6 bases). CDR3 residues: CASSPRTVAKNIQYF. For the CDR3, the DNA is TGTGCCAGCAGTCCTAGGACAGTAGCCAAAAACATTCAGTACTTC.